The present entry profiles one T cell receptor beta chain with its context. The antigen is unknown. V gave up 4 bases and J gave up 5 bases; unmatched junction bases: 8. CDR3 length: 16 residues. The germline CDR1 and CDR2 sequences are KGHDR and SFDVKD. This sample was included in a study of T cell responses to AZD1222 COVID-19 vaccine. Study-wide context: Second doses that came at about 4 or about 12 weeks were put together.

Method: immunoSEQ multiplex PCR; TCRdb's copy keeps in-frame clones and lacks some. The repertoire holds some 150,000 clones, with approximately 90% as singletons. General observations from the study: The reported proportion of spike-specific TCRs targeting unmutated variant regions was nearly half. Donors were chiefly white British, with a greater number of females, and clonal diversity was perhaps underestimated.

The sequence came from an adult in good health. The material sequenced was peripheral blood, taken on day 0 of AZD1222 vaccination. The chain has TRBV24-1 and TRBJ2-2; TRBD1 aligns across 8 bases. The CDR3 DNA sequence: TGTGCCACCAGTGACACCGATACAGGGGGAACCGGGGAGCTGTTTTTT. The encoded protein is CATSDTDTGGTGELFF.